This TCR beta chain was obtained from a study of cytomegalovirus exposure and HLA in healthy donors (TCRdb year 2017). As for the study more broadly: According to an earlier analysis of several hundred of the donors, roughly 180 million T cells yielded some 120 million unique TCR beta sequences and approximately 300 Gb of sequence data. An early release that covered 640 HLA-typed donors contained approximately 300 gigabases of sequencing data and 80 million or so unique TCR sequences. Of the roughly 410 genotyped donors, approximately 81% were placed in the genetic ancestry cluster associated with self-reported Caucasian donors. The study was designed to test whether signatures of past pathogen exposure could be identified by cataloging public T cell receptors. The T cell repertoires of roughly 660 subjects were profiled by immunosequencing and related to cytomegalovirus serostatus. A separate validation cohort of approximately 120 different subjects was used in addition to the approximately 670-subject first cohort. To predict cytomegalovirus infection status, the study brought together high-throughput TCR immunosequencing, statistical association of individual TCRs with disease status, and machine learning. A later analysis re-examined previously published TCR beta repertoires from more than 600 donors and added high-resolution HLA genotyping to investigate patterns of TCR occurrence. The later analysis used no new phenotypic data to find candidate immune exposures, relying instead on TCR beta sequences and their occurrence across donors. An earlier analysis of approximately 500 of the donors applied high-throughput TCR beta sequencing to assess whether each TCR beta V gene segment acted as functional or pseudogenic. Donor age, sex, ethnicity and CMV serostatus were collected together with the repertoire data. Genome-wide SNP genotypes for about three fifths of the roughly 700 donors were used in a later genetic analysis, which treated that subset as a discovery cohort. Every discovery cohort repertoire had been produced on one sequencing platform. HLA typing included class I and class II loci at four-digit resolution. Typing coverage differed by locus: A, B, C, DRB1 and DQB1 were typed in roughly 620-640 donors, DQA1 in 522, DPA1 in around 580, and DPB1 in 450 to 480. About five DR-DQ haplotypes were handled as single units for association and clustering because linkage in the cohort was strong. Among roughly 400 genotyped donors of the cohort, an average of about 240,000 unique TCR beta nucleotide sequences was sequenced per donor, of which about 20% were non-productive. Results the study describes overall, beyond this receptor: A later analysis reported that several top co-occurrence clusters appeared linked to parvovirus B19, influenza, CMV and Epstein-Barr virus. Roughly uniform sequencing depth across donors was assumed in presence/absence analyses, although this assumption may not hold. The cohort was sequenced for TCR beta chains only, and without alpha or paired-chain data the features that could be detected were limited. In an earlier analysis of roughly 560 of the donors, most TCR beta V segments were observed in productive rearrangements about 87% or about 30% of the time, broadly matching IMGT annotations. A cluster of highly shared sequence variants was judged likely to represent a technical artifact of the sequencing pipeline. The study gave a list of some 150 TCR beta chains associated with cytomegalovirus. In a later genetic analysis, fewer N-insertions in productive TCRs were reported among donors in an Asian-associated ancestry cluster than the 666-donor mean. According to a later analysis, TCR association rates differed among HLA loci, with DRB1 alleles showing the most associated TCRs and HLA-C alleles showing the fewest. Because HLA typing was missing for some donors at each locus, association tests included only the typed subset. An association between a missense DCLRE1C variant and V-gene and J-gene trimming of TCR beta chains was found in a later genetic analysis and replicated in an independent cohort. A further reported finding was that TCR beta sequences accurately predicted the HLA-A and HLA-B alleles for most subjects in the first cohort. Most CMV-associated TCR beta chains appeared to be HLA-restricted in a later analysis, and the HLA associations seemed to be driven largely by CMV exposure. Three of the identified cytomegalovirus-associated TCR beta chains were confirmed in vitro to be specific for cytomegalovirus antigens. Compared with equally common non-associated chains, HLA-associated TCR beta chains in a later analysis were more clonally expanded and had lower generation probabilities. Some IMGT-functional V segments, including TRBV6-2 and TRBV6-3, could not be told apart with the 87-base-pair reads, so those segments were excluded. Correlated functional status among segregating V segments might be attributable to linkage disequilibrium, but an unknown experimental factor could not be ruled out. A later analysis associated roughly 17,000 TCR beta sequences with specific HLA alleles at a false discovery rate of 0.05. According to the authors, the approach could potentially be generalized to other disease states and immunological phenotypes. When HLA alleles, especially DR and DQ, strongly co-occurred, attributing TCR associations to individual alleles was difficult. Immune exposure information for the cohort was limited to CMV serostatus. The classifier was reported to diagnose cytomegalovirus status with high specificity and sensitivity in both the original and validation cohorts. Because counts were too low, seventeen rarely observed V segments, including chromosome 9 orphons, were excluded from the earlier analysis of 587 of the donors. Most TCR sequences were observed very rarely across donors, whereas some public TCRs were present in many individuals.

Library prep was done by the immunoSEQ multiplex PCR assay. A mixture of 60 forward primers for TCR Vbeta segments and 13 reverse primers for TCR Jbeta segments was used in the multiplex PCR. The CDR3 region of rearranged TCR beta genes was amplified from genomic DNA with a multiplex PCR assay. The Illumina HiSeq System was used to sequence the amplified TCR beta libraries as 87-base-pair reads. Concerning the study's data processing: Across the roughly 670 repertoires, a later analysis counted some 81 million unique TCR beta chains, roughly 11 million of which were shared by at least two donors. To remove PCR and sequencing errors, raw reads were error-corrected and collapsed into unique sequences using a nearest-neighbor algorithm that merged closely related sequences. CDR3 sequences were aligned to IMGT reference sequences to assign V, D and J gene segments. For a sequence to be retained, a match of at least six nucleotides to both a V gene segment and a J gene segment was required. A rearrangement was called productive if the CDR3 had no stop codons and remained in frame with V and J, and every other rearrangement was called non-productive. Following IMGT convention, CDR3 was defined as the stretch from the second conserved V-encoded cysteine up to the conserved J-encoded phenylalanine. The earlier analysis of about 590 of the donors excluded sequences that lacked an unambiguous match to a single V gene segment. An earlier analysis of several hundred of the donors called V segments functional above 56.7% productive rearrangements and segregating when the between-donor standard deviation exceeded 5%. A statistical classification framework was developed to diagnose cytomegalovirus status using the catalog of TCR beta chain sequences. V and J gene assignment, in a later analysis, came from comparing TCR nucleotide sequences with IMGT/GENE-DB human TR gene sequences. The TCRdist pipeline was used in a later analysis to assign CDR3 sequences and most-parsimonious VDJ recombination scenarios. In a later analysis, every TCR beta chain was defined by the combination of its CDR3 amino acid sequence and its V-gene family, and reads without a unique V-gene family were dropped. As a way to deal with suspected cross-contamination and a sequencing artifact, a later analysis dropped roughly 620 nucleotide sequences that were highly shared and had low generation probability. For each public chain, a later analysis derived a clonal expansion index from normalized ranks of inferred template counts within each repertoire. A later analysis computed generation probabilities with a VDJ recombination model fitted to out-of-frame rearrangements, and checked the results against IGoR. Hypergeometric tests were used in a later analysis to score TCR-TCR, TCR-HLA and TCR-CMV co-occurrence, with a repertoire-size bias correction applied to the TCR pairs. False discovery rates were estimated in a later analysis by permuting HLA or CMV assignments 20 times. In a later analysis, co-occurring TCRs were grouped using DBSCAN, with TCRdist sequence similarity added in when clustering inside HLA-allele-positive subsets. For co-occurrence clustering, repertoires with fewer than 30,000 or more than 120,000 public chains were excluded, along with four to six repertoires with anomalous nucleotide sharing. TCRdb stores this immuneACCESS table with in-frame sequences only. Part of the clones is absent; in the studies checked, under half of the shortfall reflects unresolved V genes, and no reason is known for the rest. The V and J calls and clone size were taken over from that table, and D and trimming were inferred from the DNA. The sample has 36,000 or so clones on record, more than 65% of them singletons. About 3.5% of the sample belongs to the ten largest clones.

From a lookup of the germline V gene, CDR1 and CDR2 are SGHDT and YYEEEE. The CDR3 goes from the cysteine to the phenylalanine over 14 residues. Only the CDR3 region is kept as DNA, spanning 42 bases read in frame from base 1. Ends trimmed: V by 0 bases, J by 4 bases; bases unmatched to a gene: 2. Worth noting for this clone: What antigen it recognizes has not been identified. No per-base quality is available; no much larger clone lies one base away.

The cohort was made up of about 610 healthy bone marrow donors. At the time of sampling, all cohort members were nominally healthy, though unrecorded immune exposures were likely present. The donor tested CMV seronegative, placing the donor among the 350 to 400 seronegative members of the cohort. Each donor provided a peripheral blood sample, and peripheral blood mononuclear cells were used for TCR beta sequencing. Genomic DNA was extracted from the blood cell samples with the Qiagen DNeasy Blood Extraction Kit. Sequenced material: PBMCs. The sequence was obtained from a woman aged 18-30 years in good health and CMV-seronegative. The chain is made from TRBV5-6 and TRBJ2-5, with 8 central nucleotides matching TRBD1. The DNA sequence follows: TGTGCCAGCAGCTTGGTAGACAGGGGAGAGACCCAGTACTTC. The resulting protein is CASSLVDRGETQYF.